This T cell receptor (beta chain) was observed in a study of blood T cells in healthy people across ages. On this clonotype: The antigen is not known.

A J-beta primer mix and a sample-barcoded 5' primer were used in a second PCR of roughly 6 to 12 cycles. TCRdb analysed the 5' RACE reads with MiXCR anew, one entry per CDR3 protein. The table lists about 640,000 distinct CDR3 sequences, 45% to 65% of them singletons, with 30% to 45% in the top ten. Whole-study results and caveats: Donor CMV infection status was unknown, possibly confounding age-related changes in expanded clonotypes. As naive T cell percentage varied, TCR beta diversity correlated strongly with it. Naive and antigen-experienced cells were not separated, limiting conclusive comparison.

Germline V lookup: CDR1 MNHNS, CDR2 SASEGT. This CDR3 has 13 amino acids. Deletions cut 4 bases from V and 6 bases from J, with 9 bases between. Aged roughly 6 to 95, donors were systemically healthy Caucasians from Russia. This TCR was sampled from a man in his 60s in good health. This rearrangement joins TRBV6-1 to TRBJ1-4; TRBD1 is a possible D gene (6 bases). The sequenced material came from blood. CDR3 in amino acids: CASSGRGDEKLFF. The CDR3 DNA reads as TGTGCCAGCAGTGGGAGGGGGGATGAAAAACTGTTTTTT.